This T cell receptor (beta chain) was identified during a study of vaccination and CD4 T cells after COVID-19. Study context: SARS-CoV-2 had been detected by nasal swab PCR in convalescent patients; several were mild, one severe. Stimulation of the cells used overlapping spike peptide pools from SARS-CoV-2 and from the common cold coronaviruses HCoV-NL63, HCoV-OC43 and HCoV-229E.

Details on this clonotype: What it binds is unknown.

An Oncomine TCR Beta short-read assay was used to sequence the DNA from cultured CD4+ T cells. TCRdb analysed the PCR reads with MiXCR anew, one entry per CDR3 protein. The sample yields 7,500 to 8,500 distinct CDR3 sequences, roughly three fifths seen once. The treatment here: approximately 11-day PBMC culture with coronavirus spike peptide pools or control peptides (ViraFEST assay). V was trimmed by 5 bases and J by 2 bases, leaving 15 bases between them. The length of the CDR3 is 15 residues. CDR1 and CDR2 from the germline V gene are SGHTA and FQGTGA. This receptor was identified in a human donor who had recovered from COVID-19. Sequencing input: CD4+ T cells from blood, cultured in vitro. The rearrangement uses TRBV7-3 and TRBJ1-1, with D perhaps TRBD1 (5 bases). The CDR3 bases are TGTGCCAGCAGCCAAGACCAGGGAAGTAACACTGAAGCTTTCTTT. Its protein product is CASSQDQGSNTEAFF.